This T cell receptor (beta chain) was recorded in a study of CD8 T cells in Susac syndrome. Findings of the study overall: The number of individuals included in the study's TCR sequencing and HLA analysis was acknowledged as relatively small.

There are 17 residues in the CDR3. V was pared by 5 bases and J by 9 bases, with 15 bases of the junction left unmatched. CD8+ and CD4+ T cells taken from blood had their TCR beta sequenced. Patients with Susac syndrome showed fulfilment of recently defined diagnostic criteria for definite or probable disease. TEMRA cells were FACS-enriched, while CD8+ and CD4+ T cells were negatively isolated. With random hexamers, reverse transcription was performed on roughly 0.5 to 1 ug of RNA. From the immunoSEQ multiplex PCR reads, TCRdb called clonotypes with MiXCR, one entry per CDR3 protein. The sample records under 110,000 distinct CDR3 sequences, roughly 94% being singletons. Only one count was recorded for this clonotype. The antigen remains unidentified.

The TCR was taken from a human donor with Susac syndrome. The rearrangement links TRBV12-3 or TRBV12-4 to TRBJ1-6, with 8 bases matching TRBD1. The sequenced material came from CD8+ T cells from PBMCs. In nucleotides, the CDR3 is TGTGCCAGCAGTCCTCTCGCCCACAGGGGGTCATTTTCACCCCTCCACTTT. Translation: CASSPLAHRGSFSPLHF.